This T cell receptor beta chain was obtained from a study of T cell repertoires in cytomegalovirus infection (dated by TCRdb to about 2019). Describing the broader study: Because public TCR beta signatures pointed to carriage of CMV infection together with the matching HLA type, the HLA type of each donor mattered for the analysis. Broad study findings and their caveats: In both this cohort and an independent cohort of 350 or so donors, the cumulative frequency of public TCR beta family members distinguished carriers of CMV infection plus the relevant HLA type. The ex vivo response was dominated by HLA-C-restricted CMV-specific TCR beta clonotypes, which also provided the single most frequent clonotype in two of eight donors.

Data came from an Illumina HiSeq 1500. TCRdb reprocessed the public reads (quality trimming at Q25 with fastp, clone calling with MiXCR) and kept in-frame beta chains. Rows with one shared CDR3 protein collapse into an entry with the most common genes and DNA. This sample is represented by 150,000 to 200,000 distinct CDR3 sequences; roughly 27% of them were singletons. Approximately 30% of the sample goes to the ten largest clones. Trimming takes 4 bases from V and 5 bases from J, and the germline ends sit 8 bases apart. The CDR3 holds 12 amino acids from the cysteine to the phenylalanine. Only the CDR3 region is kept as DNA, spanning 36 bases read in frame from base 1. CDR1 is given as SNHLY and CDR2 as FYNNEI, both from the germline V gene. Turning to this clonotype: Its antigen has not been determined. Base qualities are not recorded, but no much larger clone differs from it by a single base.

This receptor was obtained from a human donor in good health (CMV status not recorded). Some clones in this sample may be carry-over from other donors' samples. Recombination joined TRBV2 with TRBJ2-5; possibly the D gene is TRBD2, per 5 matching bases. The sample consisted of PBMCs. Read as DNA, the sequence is TGTGCCAGCAGTGCTTCGGGGGAGACCCAGTACTTC. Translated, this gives CASSASGETQYF. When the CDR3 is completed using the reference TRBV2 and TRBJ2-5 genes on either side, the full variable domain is EPEVTQTPSHQVTQMGQEVILRCVPISNHLYFYWYRQILGQKVEFLVSFYNNEISEKSEIFDDQFSVERPDGSNFTLKIRSTKLEDSAMYFCASSASGETQYFGPGTRLLVL.